This T cell receptor beta chain was recovered during a study of control samples from healthy donors and cancer patients. This CDR3 contains 16 residues. Unmatched junction bases numbered 8, after V lost 4 bases and J lost 1 base. Germline values: CDR1 SGHRS, CDR2 YFSETQ. Here immunoSEQ multiplex PCR was the method, and the copy in TCRdb shows in-frame clones only, minus some. This sample yields some 150,000 clones, of which about 89% are seen a single time; 6% to 9% belongs to the top ten. The specimen sequenced was blood. This receptor was identified in a man younger than 35 in good health. The rearrangement joins TRBV5-1 to TRBJ2-5; 9 bases map to TRBD1. The CDR3 DNA reads as TGCGCCAGCAGCCCGAGGGACAGGGTGATCCAAGAGACCCAGTACTTC. It codes for CASSPRDRVIQETQYF.